This TCR beta chain appears in the sequencing data of a study of blood T cell repertoires in COVID-19. At the level of the study: COVID-19 samples, acute and convalescent, were from the United States, Italy and Spain. T cells, B-cell-depleted T cells, or PBMCs provided the cDNA or gDNA that served as material.

The CDR3 is 16 residues long. Germline V lookup: CDR1 LGHNA, CDR2 YNFKEQ. The V and J ends lost 1 base and 5 bases, in that order; junction bases with no gene match: 10. As handled by the study authors: The authors estimated nucleated cell counts from reference gene primer amplification. Assay used: immunoSEQ multiplex PCR; TCRdb lists only in-frame clones, some missing. The DNA was the basis for D and trimming; V, J and clone size are from that table. The sample lists more than 200,000 clones, about 88% occurring once. The source of this sequence is a woman aged 60-75 years with COVID-19, enrolled during active disease. The chain is built from TRBV4-2 and TRBJ1-2; TRBD1 matches at 7 bases. The specimen was peripheral blood. This CDR3 reads CASSQARTGPGYGYTF. CDR3 nucleotides: TGTGCCAGCAGCCAAGCCCGGACAGGACCGGGGTATGGCTACACCTTC.